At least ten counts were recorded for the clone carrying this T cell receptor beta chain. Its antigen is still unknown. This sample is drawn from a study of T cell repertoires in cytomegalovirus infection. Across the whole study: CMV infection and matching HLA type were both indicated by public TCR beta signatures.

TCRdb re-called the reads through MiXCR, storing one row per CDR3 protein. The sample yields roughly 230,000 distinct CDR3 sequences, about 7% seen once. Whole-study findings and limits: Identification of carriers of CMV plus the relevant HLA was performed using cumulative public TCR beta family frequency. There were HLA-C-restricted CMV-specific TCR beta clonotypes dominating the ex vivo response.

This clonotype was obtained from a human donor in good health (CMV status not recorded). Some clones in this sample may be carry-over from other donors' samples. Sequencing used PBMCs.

CDR3 bases: TGCAGTGCTAGTCAGAGTGATACGCAGTATTTT. Protein sequence: CSASQSDTQYF. The chain employs TRBV20-1 and TRBJ2-3; D ambiguous. The germline V gene has CDR1 DFQATT and CDR2 SNEGSKA (reference sequence). V was pared by 3 bases and J by 6 bases, with 7 bases between. The CDR3 extends over 11 amino acids.